The 2 T cell receptor beta chains listed next were all sequenced from one sample in a study of T cell responses to AZD1222 COVID-19 vaccine. Using immunoSEQ multiplex PCR, the repertoire was profiled, and TCRdb retains in-frame clones only, with some absent. The sample has 99,000 or so clones, approximately 89% seen once. This material consisted of peripheral blood, taken on day 0 of AZD1222 vaccination. These receptors all come from an adult in good health.

The chain uses TRBV12-5 and TRBJ1-1; TRBD1 aligns across 8 bases. Germline CDR1 reads LGHNT; CDR2 reads FRNRAP. V was pared by 0 bases and J by 6 bases, with 6 bases of the junction left unmatched. The CDR3 is 15 residues long. CDR3 nucleotide sequence: TGTGCTAGTGGTTTGGTAACAGGGGGGACGGCTGAAGCTTTCTTT. It is translated as CASGLVTGGTAEAFF.

The rearrangement links TRBV12-5 to TRBJ2-5; TRBD2 is a possible D gene (6 bases). The length of the CDR3 is 13 residues. The germline V gene has CDR1 LGHNT and CDR2 FRNRAP. With 2 bases removed from V and 5 bases from J, the gap between germline ends came to 9 bases. The CDR3 DNA reads as TGTGCTAGTGGTTTGAGAGGAGGGGAGACCCAGTACTTC. This sequence encodes CASGLRGGETQYF.